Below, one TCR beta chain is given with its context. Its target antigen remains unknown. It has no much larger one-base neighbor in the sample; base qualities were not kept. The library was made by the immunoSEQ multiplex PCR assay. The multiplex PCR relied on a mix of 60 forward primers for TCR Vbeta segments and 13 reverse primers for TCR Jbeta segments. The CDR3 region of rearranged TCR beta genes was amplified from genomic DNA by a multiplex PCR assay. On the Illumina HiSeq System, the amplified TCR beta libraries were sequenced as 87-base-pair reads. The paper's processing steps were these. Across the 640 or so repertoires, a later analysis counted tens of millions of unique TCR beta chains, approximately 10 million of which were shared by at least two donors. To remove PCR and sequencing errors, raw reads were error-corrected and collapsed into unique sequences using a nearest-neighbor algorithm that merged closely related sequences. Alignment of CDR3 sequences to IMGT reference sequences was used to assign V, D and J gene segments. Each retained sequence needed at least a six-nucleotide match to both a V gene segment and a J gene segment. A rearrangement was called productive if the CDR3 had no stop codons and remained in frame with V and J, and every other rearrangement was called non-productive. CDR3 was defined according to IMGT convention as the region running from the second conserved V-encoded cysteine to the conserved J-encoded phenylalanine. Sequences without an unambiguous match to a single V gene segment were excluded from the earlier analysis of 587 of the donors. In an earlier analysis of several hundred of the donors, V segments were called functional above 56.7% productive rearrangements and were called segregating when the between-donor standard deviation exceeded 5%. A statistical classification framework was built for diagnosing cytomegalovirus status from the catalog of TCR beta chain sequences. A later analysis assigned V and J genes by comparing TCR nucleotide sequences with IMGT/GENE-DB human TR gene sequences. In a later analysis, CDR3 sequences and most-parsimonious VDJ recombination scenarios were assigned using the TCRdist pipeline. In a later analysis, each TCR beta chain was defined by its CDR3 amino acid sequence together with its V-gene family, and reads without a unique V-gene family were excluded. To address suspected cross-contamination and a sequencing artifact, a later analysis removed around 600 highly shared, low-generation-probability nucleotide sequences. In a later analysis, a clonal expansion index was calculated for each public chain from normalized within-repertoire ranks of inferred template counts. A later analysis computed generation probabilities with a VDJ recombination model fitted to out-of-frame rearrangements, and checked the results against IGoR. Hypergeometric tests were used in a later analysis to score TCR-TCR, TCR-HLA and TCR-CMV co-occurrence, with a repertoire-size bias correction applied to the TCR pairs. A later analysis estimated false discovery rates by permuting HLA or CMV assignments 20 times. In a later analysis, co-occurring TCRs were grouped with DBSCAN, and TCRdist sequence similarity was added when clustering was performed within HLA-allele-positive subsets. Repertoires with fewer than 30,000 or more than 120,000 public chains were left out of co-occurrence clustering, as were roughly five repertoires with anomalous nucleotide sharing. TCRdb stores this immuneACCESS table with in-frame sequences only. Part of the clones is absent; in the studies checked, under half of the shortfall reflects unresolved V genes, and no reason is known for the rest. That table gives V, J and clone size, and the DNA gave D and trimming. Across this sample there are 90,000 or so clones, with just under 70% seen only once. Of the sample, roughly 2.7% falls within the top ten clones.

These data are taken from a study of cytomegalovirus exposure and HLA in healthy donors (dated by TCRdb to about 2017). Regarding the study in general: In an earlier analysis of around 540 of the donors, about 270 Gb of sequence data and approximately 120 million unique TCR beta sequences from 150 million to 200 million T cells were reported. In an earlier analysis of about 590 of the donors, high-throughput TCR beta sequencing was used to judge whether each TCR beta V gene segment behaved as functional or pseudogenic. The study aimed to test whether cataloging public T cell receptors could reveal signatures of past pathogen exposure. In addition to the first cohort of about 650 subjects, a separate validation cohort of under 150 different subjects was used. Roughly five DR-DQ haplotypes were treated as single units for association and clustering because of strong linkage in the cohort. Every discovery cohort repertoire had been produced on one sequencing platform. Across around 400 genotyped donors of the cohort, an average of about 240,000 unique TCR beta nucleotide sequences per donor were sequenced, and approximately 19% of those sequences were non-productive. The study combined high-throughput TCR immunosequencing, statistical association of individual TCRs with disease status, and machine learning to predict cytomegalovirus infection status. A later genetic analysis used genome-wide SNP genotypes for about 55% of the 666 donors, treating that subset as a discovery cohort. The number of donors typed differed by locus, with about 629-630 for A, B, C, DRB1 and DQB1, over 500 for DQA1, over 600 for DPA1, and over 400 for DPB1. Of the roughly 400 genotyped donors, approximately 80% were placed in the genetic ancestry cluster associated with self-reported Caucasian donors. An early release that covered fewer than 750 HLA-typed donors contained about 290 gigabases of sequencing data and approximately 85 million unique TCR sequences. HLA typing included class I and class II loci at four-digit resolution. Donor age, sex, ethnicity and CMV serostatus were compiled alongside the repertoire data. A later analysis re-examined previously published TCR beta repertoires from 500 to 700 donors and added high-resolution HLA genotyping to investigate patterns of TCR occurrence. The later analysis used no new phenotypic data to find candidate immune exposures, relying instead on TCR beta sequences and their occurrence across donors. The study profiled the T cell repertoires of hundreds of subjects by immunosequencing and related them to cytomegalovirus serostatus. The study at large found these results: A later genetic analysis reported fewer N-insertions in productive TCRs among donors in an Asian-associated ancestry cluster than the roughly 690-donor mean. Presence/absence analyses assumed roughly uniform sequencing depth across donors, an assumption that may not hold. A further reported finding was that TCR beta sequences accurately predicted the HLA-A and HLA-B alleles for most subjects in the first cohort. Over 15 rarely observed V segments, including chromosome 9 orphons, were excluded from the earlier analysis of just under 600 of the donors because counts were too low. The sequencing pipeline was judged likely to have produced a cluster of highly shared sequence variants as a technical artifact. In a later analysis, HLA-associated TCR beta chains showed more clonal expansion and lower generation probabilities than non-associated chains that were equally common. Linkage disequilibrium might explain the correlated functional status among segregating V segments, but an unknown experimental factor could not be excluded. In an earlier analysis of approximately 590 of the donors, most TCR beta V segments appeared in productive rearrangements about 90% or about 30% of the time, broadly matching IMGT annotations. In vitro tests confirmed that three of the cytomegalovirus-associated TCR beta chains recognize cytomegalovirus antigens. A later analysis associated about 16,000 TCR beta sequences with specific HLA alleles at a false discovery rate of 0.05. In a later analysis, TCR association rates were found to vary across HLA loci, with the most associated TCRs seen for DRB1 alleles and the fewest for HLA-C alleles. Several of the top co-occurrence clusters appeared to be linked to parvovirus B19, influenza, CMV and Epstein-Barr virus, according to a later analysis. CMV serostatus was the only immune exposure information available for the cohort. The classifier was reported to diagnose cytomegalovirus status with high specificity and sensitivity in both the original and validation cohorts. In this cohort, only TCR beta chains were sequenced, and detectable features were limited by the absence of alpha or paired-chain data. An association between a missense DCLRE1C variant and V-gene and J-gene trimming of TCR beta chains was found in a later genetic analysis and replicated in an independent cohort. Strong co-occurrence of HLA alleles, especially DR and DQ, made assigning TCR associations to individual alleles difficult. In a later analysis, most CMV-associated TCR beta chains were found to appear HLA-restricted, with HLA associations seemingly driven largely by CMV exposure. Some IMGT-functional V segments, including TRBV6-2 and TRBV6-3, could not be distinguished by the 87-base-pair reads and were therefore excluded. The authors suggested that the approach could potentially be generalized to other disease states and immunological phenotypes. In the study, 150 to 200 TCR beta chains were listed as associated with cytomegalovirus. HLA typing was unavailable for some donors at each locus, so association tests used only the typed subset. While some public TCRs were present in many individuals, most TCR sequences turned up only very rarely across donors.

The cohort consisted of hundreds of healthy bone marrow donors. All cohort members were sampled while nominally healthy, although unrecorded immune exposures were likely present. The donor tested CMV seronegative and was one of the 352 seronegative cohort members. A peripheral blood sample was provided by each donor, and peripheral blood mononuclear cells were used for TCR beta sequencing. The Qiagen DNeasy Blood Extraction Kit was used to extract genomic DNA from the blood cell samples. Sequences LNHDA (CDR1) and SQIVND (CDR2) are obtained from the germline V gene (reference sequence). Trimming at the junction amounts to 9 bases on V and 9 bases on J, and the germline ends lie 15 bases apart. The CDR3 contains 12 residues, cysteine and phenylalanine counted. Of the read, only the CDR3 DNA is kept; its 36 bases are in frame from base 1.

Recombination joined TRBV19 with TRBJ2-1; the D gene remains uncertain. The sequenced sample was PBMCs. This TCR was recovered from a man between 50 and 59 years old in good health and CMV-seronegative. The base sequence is TGTGCCAGCTACAGTTATCCCGGTGAGCAGTTCTTC. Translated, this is CASYSYPGEQFF. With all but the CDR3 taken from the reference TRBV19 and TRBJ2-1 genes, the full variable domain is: DGGITQSPKYLFRKEGQNVTLSCEQNLNHDAMYWYRQDPGQGLRLIYYSQIVNDFQKGDIAEGYSVSREKKESFPLTVTSAQKNPTAFYLCASYSYPGEQFFGPGTRLTVL.